Below are 22 T cell receptor beta chains sequenced from a single sample in a study of CD4 T cells in relation to SARS-CoV-2 and coronaviruses. Sequencing used immunoSEQ multiplex PCR; TCRdb keeps in-frame clones, though not all of them. The sample contains about 28,000 clones, more than 75% of which appear only once. No antigen has been assigned to these receptors. Before the COVID-19 pandemic, during about 2010-2018, CD4+ T cells were taken from unexposed donors. CD4+ T cells were isolated from the cells after around 9 days of culture. The sequenced sample was CD4+ T cells from PBMCs, cultured in vitro. Receptors originate from a human donor in good health.

The V gene is TRBV11-3, the J gene TRBJ2-7; no firm D call. This CDR3 has 13 amino acids. In germline, CDR1 is SGHNT, CDR2 YENEEA. V lost 3 bases to trimming and J lost 7 bases, with 13 bases between them. The CDR3 protein is CASSFWAGEEQYF. Written as DNA, the CDR3 is TGTGCCAGCAGCTTTTGGGCAGGCGAAGAGCAGTACTTC.

V usage is TRBV11-3 and J usage is TRBJ1-1; TRBD1 is a possible D gene (6 bases). V was pared by 3 bases and J by 1 base, with 9 bases between. Germline values: CDR1 SGHNT, CDR2 YENEEA. This CDR3 comprises 14 residues. CDR3 nucleotides: TGTGCCAGCAGCTTGACAGGAGAGAACACTGAAGCTTTCTTT. This translates into CASSLTGENTEAFF.

The chain employs TRBV19 and TRBJ2-5, with D perhaps given as TRBD1 or TRBD2 (5 bases each). The V and J ends lost 3 bases and 5 bases respectively, with 10 bases between them. Germline CDR1 reads LNHDA; CDR2 reads SQIVND (reference sequence). This CDR3 contains 13 residues. The chain's CDR3 is CASSIGDRETQYF. The CDR3, as DNA: TGTGCCAGTAGTATTGGGGACCGGGAGACCCAGTACTTC.

The rearrangement uses TRBV6-1 and TRBJ1-2; D possibly corresponds to TRBD1 (6 bases). Germline CDR1 and CDR2: MNHNS and SASEGT. V was trimmed by 1 base and J by 7 bases, leaving 10 bases between them. The CDR3 spans 13 residues. CDR3 sequence: CASSEGHRAGYTF. The CDR3 DNA follows: TGTGCCAGCAGTGAAGGACACAGGGCTGGCTACACCTTC.

The rearrangement uses TRBV5-4 and TRBJ1-6, with TRBD1 identical over 7 bases. This CDR3 is built from 15 residues. Trimming removed 4 bases from V and 5 bases from J; junction bases left unmatched: 6. The germline V gene has CDR1 SGHNT and CDR2 YYREEE (reference sequence). CDR3 DNA sequence: TGTGCCAGCAGCCCCAACAGGGGAAATAATTCACCCCTCCACTTT. As protein: CASSPNRGNNSPLHF.

V usage is TRBV5-1 and J usage is TRBJ2-3; TRBD1 matches 10 bases. The CDR3 is 15 amino acids. CDR1 is SGHRS, CDR2 YFSETQ, per germline. J was trimmed by 3 bases and V by 7 bases; bases with no gene match: 8. CDR3 amino acids: CASFPGQGGTDTQYF. In nucleotides, the CDR3 is TGCGCCAGCTTCCCCGGACAGGGGGGTACAGATACGCAGTATTTT. Combining the CDR3 with reference TRBV5-1 and TRBJ2-3 gives the whole variable domain KAGVTQTPRYLIKTRGQQVTLSCSPISGHRSVSWYQQTPGQGLQFLFEYFSETQRNKGNFPGRFSGRQFSNSRSEMNVSTLELGDSALYLCASFPGQGGTDTQYFGPGTRLTVL.

The chain carries TRBV3-1 (or the pseudogene TRBV3-2) and TRBJ2-1, with 9 bases lining up with TRBD2. After removal of 4 bases from V and 6 bases from J, the junction contained 10 bases not matched to a gene. CDR1 is LGHDT, CDR2 YNNKEL, per germline (reference sequence). The CDR3 spans 16 residues. CDR3 DNA: TGTGCCAGCAGCCCGCTCCTAGCGGGGAAGGGCAATGAGCAGTTCTTC. Residues: CASSPLLAGKGNEQFF.

This chain connects TRBV19 to TRBJ2-4; D gene ambiguous. The V end was cut by 5 bases, the J end by 8 bases, with 7 bases between. Germline values: CDR1 LNHDA, CDR2 SQIVND (reference sequence). This CDR3 comprises 11 residues. CDR3 bases: TGTGCCAGTAGTTCCGGGCACATTCAGTACTTC. Translation: CASSSGHIQYF.

The CDR3 loop is CASSLSVSGANVLTF. CDR3 bases: TGCGCCAGCAGCTTGTCCGTCTCTGGGGCCAACGTCCTGACTTTC. V usage is TRBV5-1 and J usage is TRBJ2-6; D gene unclear. V was cut by 1 base and J by 0 bases, with 5 bases left in between. The CDR3 totals 15 residues. Germline V CDR1 and CDR2: SGHRS, YFSETQ. Drawing the rest from reference TRBV5-1 and TRBJ2-6, the complete variable domain is KAGVTQTPRYLIKTRGQQVTLSCSPISGHRSVSWYQQTPGQGLQFLFEYFSETQRNKGNFPGRFSGRQFSNSRSEMNVSTLELGDSALYLCASSLSVSGANVLTFGAGSRLTVL.

The chain has TRBV19 and TRBJ2-1, with D uncertain. Trimming shortened V by 0 bases and J by 0 bases, and 6 bases separated the two germline ends. Germline V CDR1 and CDR2: LNHDA, SQIVND (reference sequence). The CDR3 is 15 amino acids. DNA of the CDR3: TGTGCCAGTAGTATAGAGACCCACTCCTACAATGAGCAGTTCTTC. Its protein is CASSIETHSYNEQFF.

V usage is TRBV11-2 and J usage is TRBJ1-5; possibly TRBD1 for D (5 bases). This CDR3 has 12 residues. From germline, CDR1 is SGHAT and CDR2 FQNNGV. The V and J ends lost 5 bases and 6 bases respectively, with 8 bases between them. Here the CDR3 reads CASSEGAQPQHF. In DNA, the CDR3 is TGTGCCAGCAGCGAAGGGGCTCAGCCCCAGCATTTT.

V is TRBV4-3 and J is TRBJ2-3, with 7 bases that match TRBD1. The CDR3 has 15 amino acids. Germline CDR1 LGHNA, CDR2 YSLEER. J gave up 0 bases and V 3 bases, and 3 bases lay outside the gene matches. The DNA of the CDR3 is TGCGCCAGCAGCCACAAGGGACAGAGCACAGATACGCAGTATTTT. It yields the protein CASSHKGQSTDTQYF.

The CDR3 nucleotides are TGTGCCAGCAGCCTGAAGACAGGGAATGAAAAACTGTTTTTT. It yields the protein CASSLKTGNEKLFF. The J gene is TRBJ1-4, the V gene TRBV5-6; TRBD1 agrees at 7 bases. Germline loops: CDR1 SGHDT, CDR2 YYEEEE. CDR3 length equals 14 residues. Germline trimming cut 4 bases from V and 5 bases from J; bases unmatched to any gene: 5.

This clone was picked up one time. The CDR3 DNA follows: TGCGCCAGCAGCCAAGATGGGGGACAGGGGAATTCACCCCTCCACTTT. The encoded protein is CASSQDGGQGNSPLHF. The chain links TRBV4-1 to TRBJ1-6; 10 nucleotides agree with TRBD1. CDR3 length: 16 amino acids. V dropped 0 bases and J dropped 7; count of bases not matched to a gene: 3. Germline values: CDR1 MGHRA, CDR2 YSYEKL.

The chain joins TRBV5-1 to TRBJ2-3; D perhaps matches TRBD2 (5 bases). The V gene's germline CDR1 is SGHRS and CDR2 YFSETQ. This CDR3 spans 13 amino acids. V lost 4 bases, J lost 4 bases, and 10 bases lay in between. The CDR3 here is CASSPGSADTQYF. The CDR3 region has the DNA TGCGCCAGCAGCCCGGGATCCGCAGATACGCAGTATTTT.

This clone was counted a few times. The CDR3 is CASSAQGLIGYTF. The CDR3 DNA is TGTGCCAGCAGTGCCCAGGGTCTAATTGGCTACACCTTC. The rearrangement links TRBV6-2 or TRBV6-3 to TRBJ1-2, with D maybe TRBD1 (5 bases). The CDR3 spans 13 residues. V lost 5 bases and J lost 7, with 14 bases in between. Germline values: CDR1 MNHEY, CDR2 SVGEGT.

The CDR3 protein is CASSRIKGLAIYEQYF. The CDR3, as DNA: TGTGCCAGCAGCCGTATAAAAGGACTAGCGATTTACGAGCAGTACTTC. The V and J genes are TRBV11-2 and TRBJ2-7, with 9 bases matching TRBD2. The trim removed 5 bases at V and 4 bases at J, leaving 12 bases unmatched. The CDR3 spans 16 residues. Germline assignment: CDR1 SGHAT and CDR2 FQNNGV.

The chain combines TRBV18 with TRBJ2-5; no clear D gene. This CDR3 is 14 amino acids long. Trimming left V 3 bases short and J 1 base short, with 9 bases between. Germline V lookup: CDR1 KGHSH, CDR2 LQKENI. This CDR3 reads CASSPDGRQETQYF. CDR3 DNA: TGTGCCAGCTCACCTGACGGGCGCCAAGAGACCCAGTACTTC. Full variable domain (remainder filled in from reference TRBV18 and TRBJ2-5): NAGVMQNPRHLVRRRGQEARLRCSPMKGHSHVYWYRQLPEEGLKFMVYLQKENIIDESGMPKERFSAEFPKEGPSILRIQQVVRGDSAAYFCASSPDGRQETQYFGPGTRLLVL.

This clone was observed a single time. The chain recombines TRBV7-2 with TRBJ2-7, with TRBD2 identical over 7 bases. The CDR3 consists of 13 residues. Germline V CDR1 and CDR2: SGHTA, FQGNSA. With 3 bases clipped from V and 3 bases from J, the junction kept 2 bases outside the gene matches. The CDR3 coding sequence is TGTGCCAGCAGCTTTGGCGGGAGCTACGAGCAGTACTTC. Amino acid sequence: CASSFGGSYEQYF.

This clone was recorded once. V is TRBV19 and J is TRBJ1-2; no firm D call. Trimming left V 10 bases short and J 5 bases short, with 23 bases between. This CDR3 is 15 amino acids long. Per the germline V gene, CDR1 is LNHDA and CDR2 is SQIVND (reference sequence). The CDR3 loop reads CATNSRVPGEYGYTF. The CDR3 bases are TGTGCCACTAACTCCCGAGTCCCGGGCGAGTATGGCTACACCTTC.

This clone came up a few times. The chain employs TRBV30 and TRBJ2-1; D remains unclear. CDR1 and CDR2 from the germline V gene are GTSNPN and SVGIG (reference sequence). The CDR3 extends over 11 amino acids. V lost 0 bases and J lost 11, with 8 bases in between. The CDR3 DNA reads as TGTGCCTGGAGTGTACAGACCCAGCAGTTCTTC. This encodes CAWSVQTQQFF.

V is TRBV6-5 and J is TRBJ1-2, with D maybe TRBD1 (5 bases). Per germline, CDR1 MNHEY and CDR2 SVGAGI. The CDR3 is made up of 12 amino acids. V lost 11 bases and J lost 5, with 15 bases in between. The CDR3, as DNA: TGTGCCGGCTGGGACCGAGCGTATGGCTACACCTTC. Amino acid sequence: CAGWDRAYGYTF.